This TCR beta chain stems from a study of post-analysis software for immune sequencing data. Whole-study findings and limits: About five TRBV segments were more frequent in patients than controls; TRBV5-6, TRBV5-1 and TRBV20-1 belonged to this group.

Per the germline V gene, CDR1 is MGHDK and CDR2 is SYGVNS. CDR3 size: 13 residues. Trimming removed 6 bases at V and 8 bases at J, with 16 bases between. As to this clonotype: Its antigen is not known.

Included in the TCR beta cDNA libraries were unique molecular identifiers. TCRdb processed the PCR reads anew with MiXCR; each CDR3 protein has one entry. The data hold about 460,000 distinct CDR3 sequences, with roughly 45% observed a single time. This chain links TRBV25-1 with TRBJ1-1; D might be TRBD1 (6 bases). The clonotype originates from a girl aged 10 to 17 with multiple sclerosis. The sample consisted of blood. The CDR3 coding sequence is TGTGCCAGCAGCGGGGAGGGGGGGGTCGAAGCTTTCTTT. It yields the protein CASSGEGGVEAFF.